These 13 T cell receptor beta chains were all obtained from the same sample, sequenced in a study of cytomegalovirus exposure and HLA in healthy donors. The PCR employed 60 Vbeta primers together with 13 Jbeta primers. Profiled with immunoSEQ multiplex PCR; TCRdb holds only in-frame clones, not every one. The repertoire table contains about 88,000 clones. Sequenced sample: PBMCs. The origin of the receptors is a girl aged 5 to 17 in good health and CMV-seropositive.

J is TRBJ1-5 and V is TRBV12-5, with 7 positions matching TRBD1. Trimming removed 5 bases from V and 5 bases from J; junction bases left unmatched: 3. Germline V gene lookup returns CDR1 LGHNT and CDR2 FRNRAP. The CDR3 length is 13 residues. CDR3 nucleotide sequence: TGTGCTAGTGGTGTCGACAGGGATCAGCCCCAGCATTTT. Amino acid sequence: CASGVDRDQPQHF.

The gene calls are TRBV7-2 and TRBJ1-1, with D unresolved. The CDR3 spans 13 residues. The V gene lost 6 bases and the J gene lost 2 bases, with 10 bases spanning the gap. Germline V gene lookup returns CDR1 SGHTA and CDR2 FQGNSA. The CDR3 sequence is CASRRSRNTEAFF. In DNA, the CDR3 is TGTGCCAGCAGGAGAAGTCGTAACACTGAAGCTTTCTTT.

This sequence joins TRBV4-1 and TRBJ2-5, with 11 bases fitting TRBD2. The CDR3 is made up of 14 amino acids. Germline CDR1 and CDR2: MGHRA and YSYEKL. V was clipped by 4 bases and J by 5 bases; unmatched bases: 3. This CDR3 reads CASSPRLAGETQYF. The CDR3 DNA sequence: TGCGCCAGCAGCCCCCGACTAGCGGGGGAGACCCAGTACTTC.

The gene calls are TRBV7-2 and TRBJ2-2; 12 bases are shared with TRBD2. CDR1 and CDR2 from the germline V gene are SGHTA and FQGNSA. This CDR3 spans 14 amino acids. The junction had 3 bases not matched to a gene; V was cut back by 8 bases and J by 5 bases. Written as DNA, the CDR3 is TGTGCCAGCCAAACTAGCGGGGGGACCGGGGAGCTGTTTTTT. This sequence encodes CASQTSGGTGELFF.

Turning to this clone: The sample has other DNA sequences that encode this CDR3 too. V and J are TRBV4-2 and TRBJ1-6; D is unclear. The CDR3 covers 16 residues. CDR1 and CDR2 from the germline V gene are LGHNA and YNFKEQ. Trimming cost V 4 bases and J 3 bases, with 13 bases left between them. CDR3 in DNA: TGTGCCAGCAGCCCCTCCGCCGGTGACTATAATTCACCCCTCCACTTT. This sequence encodes CASSPSAGDYNSPLHF.

The J gene is TRBJ1-6, the V gene TRBV9, with D perhaps matching TRBD1 (5 bases). The CDR3 sequence is 16 residues long. The germline CDR1 and CDR2 sequences are SGDLS and YYNGEE. Trimming took 3 bases from V and 10 from J, leaving 20 bases between them. The CDR3 nucleotides are TGTGCCAGCAGCGGAGGCCAGGGAAGAAAGAAGTCACCCCTCCACTTT. Translating gives CASSGGQGRKKSPLHF.

This chain connects TRBV6-5 to TRBJ2-1, with TRBD2 matching over 7 bases. Trimming at V came to 6 bases and at J to 5 bases, leaving 10 bases not matched to a gene. This CDR3 has 15 residues. In germline, CDR1 is MNHEY, CDR2 SVGAGI. CDR3 protein: CASSRSVGRDNEQFF. The CDR3 DNA reads as TGTGCCAGCAGCCGATCGGTGGGGAGGGACAATGAGCAGTTCTTC.

This chain connects TRBV2 to TRBJ2-2, with a tentative D call TRBD1 (5 bases). V was clipped by 8 bases and J by 3 bases, with 13 bases between them. The CDR3 covers 14 residues. CDR1 is SNHLY, CDR2 FYNNEI, per germline. The CDR3 DNA follows: TGTGCCAGCCATACTCTGACAGACACCGGGGAGCTGTTTTTT. Translated: CASHTLTDTGELFF.

With respect to this clone: One junction end disagrees with the germline gene, perhaps due to a read error. The CDR3 nucleotides read TGTGCCAGCAGCCCCCATGGACAGGGTTGGGACACTGAAGATTTCTTT. This gives the protein CASSPHGQGWDTEDFF. The chain uses TRBV13 and TRBJ1-1; 8 bases fit TRBD1. CDR1 is PRHDT, CDR2 FYEKMQ, per germline (reference sequence). This CDR3 is built from 16 residues. Full variable domain (remainder filled in from reference TRBV13 and TRBJ1-1): AAGVIQSPRHLIKEKRETATLKCYPIPRHDTVYWYQQGPGQDPQFLISFYEKMQSDKGSIPDRFSAQQFSDYHSELNMSSLELGDSALYFCASSPHGQGWDTEDFFGQGTRLTVV.

V is TRBV4-2 and J is TRBJ1-2; weak D call: TRBD1 (5 bases). V lost 1 base to trimming and J lost 6 bases, with 9 bases between them. The germline gives CDR1 LGHNA, CDR2 YNFKEQ. The CDR3 is made up of 13 amino acids. The CDR3 loop reads CASSQGKGDGYTF. The CDR3 DNA reads TGTGCCAGCAGCCAAGGTAAAGGGGATGGCTACACCTTC.

This rearrangement joins TRBV11-3 to TRBJ1-1; D is ambiguous. CDR3 length equals 15 residues. The V end was cut by 1 base, the J end by 1 base, with 10 bases between. Germline values: CDR1 SGHNT, CDR2 YENEEA. CDR3 amino acids: CASSLGGTGNTEAFF. DNA for the CDR3: TGTGCCAGCAGCTTAGGAGGTACCGGGAACACTGAAGCTTTCTTT.

This chain joins TRBV2 and TRBJ1-1; tentatively, D is TRBD1 (6 bases). V lost 7 bases and J lost 8, with 17 bases in between. This CDR3 contains 13 residues. Per the germline V gene, CDR1 is SNHLY and CDR2 is FYNNEI. CDR3 coding DNA: TGTGCCAGCAACCCCGTGGTGAGGGGGGAAGCTTTCTTT. This gives the protein CASNPVVRGEAFF.

The chain employs TRBV28 and TRBJ2-7; 10 bases fit TRBD2. The CDR3 runs 14 residues. V lost 7 bases and J lost 4; bases outside the gene matches: 7. The germline V gene has CDR1 MDHEN and CDR2 SYDVKM. The CDR3 region has the DNA TGTGCCAGCACACGAGCGGGGGGGAGATACGAGCAGTACGTC. This encodes CASTRAGGRYEQYV.